This T cell receptor beta chain was identified during a study of control samples from healthy donors and cancer patients. Measured with immunoSEQ multiplex PCR; TCRdb has only the in-frame clones, and not every one. This table holds about 180,000 clones, 90% to 95% found once. From germline, CDR1 is SGHTA and CDR2 FQGTGA. The CDR3 runs to 13 residues. V gave up 2 bases and J gave up 4 bases, with 8 bases separating them. The rearrangement joins TRBV7-3 to TRBJ1-1, with a possible D match to TRBD1 (5 bases). The sequencing sample was made of blood. This clonotype originated in a man aged 30 to 39 in good health. CDR3 residues: CASSLWGSTEAFF. DNA for the CDR3: TGTGCCAGCAGCTTATGGGGGTCCACTGAAGCTTTCTTT.